The 16 T cell receptor beta chains listed next were all sequenced from one sample in a study of blood T cell repertoires in COVID-19. Here immunoSEQ multiplex PCR was the method, and the copy in TCRdb shows in-frame clones only, minus some. The sample holds some 350,000 clones, 90% seen once. What was sequenced was peripheral blood. The receptors come from a man aged 18 to 29 with active or convalescent COVID-19.

J is TRBJ2-1 and V is TRBV5-1; possible D gene TRBD2, 6 bases. Germline loops: CDR1 SGHRS, CDR2 YFSETQ. The CDR3 consists of 15 residues. The V end was cut by 4 bases, the J end by 7 bases, with 18 bases between. The CDR3 reads CASSPGGLYKNEQFF. CDR3 bases: TGCGCCAGCAGCCCCGGGGGTCTCTACAAGAATGAGCAGTTCTTC.

Note on this clone: An end of the junction differs from the germline gene, which may be a read error. V usage is TRBV4-2 and J usage is TRBJ1-6, with D possibly TRBD1 on 5 matching bases. Germline V gene sequence: CDR1 LGHNA, CDR2 YNFKEQ. The CDR3 sequence is 15 residues long. Written as DNA, the CDR3 is TGTGCCAGCAGTCAAGATGGAGACAGAGATTCACCCCTCCACTTT. Protein: CASSQDGDRDSPLHF.

A single count supports this clone. The junction and the germline gene differ at one end; a read error may be behind it. The V and J genes are TRBV2 and TRBJ1-5, with TRBD1 as a possible D gene (6 bases). Germline assignment: CDR1 SNHLY and CDR2 FYNNEI. The CDR3 consists of 14 residues. The CDR3 reads CASSEGQGRQSQHF. The CDR3 coding sequence is TGTGCCAGCAGTGAAGGGCAGGGGCGTCAGTCCCAGCATTTT.

The V call is TRBV30, the J call TRBJ2-7, with 8 bases aligning to TRBD2. CDR3 size: 14 residues. The germline V gene has CDR1 GTSNPN and CDR2 SVGIG (reference sequence). J was trimmed by 3 bases and V by 3 bases; bases with no gene match: 7. CDR3 bases: TGTGCCTGGAGGCCGGGACTAGGGATCTACGAGCAGTACTTC. It translates to CAWRPGLGIYEQYF.

The chain employs TRBV30 and TRBJ1-5; D possibly corresponds to TRBD1 (5 bases). The germline CDR1 and CDR2 sequences are GTSNPN and SVGIG (reference sequence). The CDR3 consists of 11 residues. V gave up 1 base and J gave up 10 bases, with 8 bases separating them. Written as DNA, the CDR3 is TGTGCCTGGAGTGACCAGGGACCCCAGCATTTT. Translating gives CAWSDQGPQHF.

The chain recombines TRBV7-3 with TRBJ2-7, with D unresolved. From germline, CDR1 is SGHTA and CDR2 FQGTGA. Deletions cut 0 bases from V and 1 base from J, with 7 bases between. This CDR3 comprises 14 residues. The CDR3, as DNA: TGTGCCAGCAGCTTAACGGCAGGTTCCTACGAGCAGTACTTC. Its translation is CASSLTAGSYEQYF. The variable domain in full, completed from reference TRBV7-3 and TRBJ2-7, reads GAGVSQTPSNKVTEKGKYVELRCDPISGHTALYWYRQSLGQGPEFLIYFQGTGAADDSGLPNDRFFAVRPEGSVSTLKIQRTERGDSAVYLCASSLTAGSYEQYFGPGTRLTVT.

The V and J genes are TRBV29-1 and TRBJ1-4; D unresolved. Germline V gene sequence: CDR1 SQVTM, CDR2 ANQGSEA. The CDR3 spans 10 residues. V was shortened by 1 base and J by 11 bases, with 5 bases between the two germline ends. The DNA of the CDR3 is TGCAGCGTTGAAGGGGCTAAACTGTTTTTT. This codes for CSVEGAKLFF.

The V call is TRBV6-5, the J call TRBJ2-7; D gene uncertain. This CDR3 comprises 13 residues. Trimming stripped 6 bases from V and 3 bases from J, with 12 bases between. CDR1 is MNHEY, CDR2 SVGAGI, per germline. CDR3 protein: CASSRTVRYEQYF. The DNA of the CDR3 is TGTGCCAGCAGCCGTACAGTCCGCTACGAGCAGTACTTC.

V gene TRBV7-6 combines with J gene TRBJ1-1, with a tentative D call TRBD1 (6 bases). Germline loops: CDR1 SGHVS, CDR2 FNYEAQ. V lost 2 bases and J 6 bases, leaving 16 bases between the germline ends. The CDR3 is made up of 15 amino acids. CDR3: CASSLSGGGSAEAFF. The CDR3 region has the DNA TGTGCCAGCAGCTTATCTGGGGGCGGAAGTGCTGAAGCTTTCTTT.

V and J are TRBV19 and TRBJ2-3; the match to TRBD2 covers 10 bases. The CDR3 has 17 residues. V shed 5 bases and J 3 bases; nucleotides not matched to a gene: 11. CDR1 and CDR2 from the germline V gene are LNHDA and SQIVND (reference sequence). The CDR3 loop reads CASSASSGGRSTDTQYF. The DNA of the CDR3 is TGTGCCAGTAGTGCGTCTAGCGGGGGACGGTCGACAGATACGCAGTATTTT.

The chain links TRBV27 to TRBJ1-6, with D possibly matching TRBD1 (6 bases). The CDR3 is 15 residues long. V lost 1 base to trimming and J lost 7 bases, with 11 bases between them. CDR1 MNHEY and CDR2 SMNVEV come from the germline V gene (reference sequence). This CDR3 reads CASSLFTGTNSPLHF. The CDR3 nucleotides read TGTGCCAGCAGTTTATTTACAGGGACCAATTCACCCCTCCACTTT.

CDR3 protein: CASSLVLAGGPSEQYF. Here the CDR3 DNA reads TGCGCCAGCAGCTTGGTTCTAGCGGGGGGGCCCTCCGAGCAGTACTTC. The J gene is TRBJ2-7, the V gene TRBV5-1; 12 bases align to TRBD2. The CDR3 runs 16 residues. V was pared by 0 bases and J by 6 bases, with 7 bases of the junction left unmatched. Germline CDR1 SGHRS, CDR2 YFSETQ.

V and J are TRBV5-1 and TRBJ2-7, with TRBD2 matching 10 bases. Trimming removed 3 bases from V and 4 bases from J; junction bases left unmatched: 1. Looked up from germline, CDR1 is SGHRS and CDR2 is YFSETQ. This CDR3 region has 13 residues. The CDR3 is CASSWTSGYEQYF. CDR3 nucleotides: TGCGCCAGCAGCTGGACTAGCGGTTACGAGCAGTACTTC.

The chain has TRBV9 and TRBJ2-1; 7 bases match TRBD2. The CDR3 has 15 amino acids. The trim removed 3 bases at V and 3 bases at J, leaving 6 bases unmatched. Germline V CDR1 and CDR2: SGDLS, YYNGEE. The CDR3 sequence is CASSASGEIYNEQFF. DNA for the CDR3: TGTGCCAGCAGCGCTAGCGGAGAAATCTACAATGAGCAGTTCTTC.

The chain recombines TRBV6-2 or TRBV6-3 with TRBJ1-1, with 9 bases lining up with TRBD1. V gave up 5 bases and J gave up 5 bases; unmatched junction bases: 15. The length of the CDR3 is 17 residues. Germline V gives CDR1 MNHEY, CDR2 SVGEGT. The CDR3 DNA reads TGTGCCAGCAGTACGCTGGTGTTGCCGGGACAGGGAACTGAAGCTTTCTTT. Translated, it gives CASSTLVLPGQGTEAFF.

This chain connects TRBV7-9 to TRBJ1-1; 8 bases agree with TRBD1. The CDR3 is 19 amino acids. The J segment lost 0 bases and the V segment lost 5 bases, leaving 17 bases of the junction unmatched. From germline, CDR1 is SEHNR and CDR2 FQNEAQ (reference sequence). The CDR3 region is CASSRGLQGASSLNTEAFF. DNA for the CDR3: TGTGCCAGCAGCCGAGGACTGCAGGGGGCGTCTTCTTTGAACACTGAAGCTTTCTTT.